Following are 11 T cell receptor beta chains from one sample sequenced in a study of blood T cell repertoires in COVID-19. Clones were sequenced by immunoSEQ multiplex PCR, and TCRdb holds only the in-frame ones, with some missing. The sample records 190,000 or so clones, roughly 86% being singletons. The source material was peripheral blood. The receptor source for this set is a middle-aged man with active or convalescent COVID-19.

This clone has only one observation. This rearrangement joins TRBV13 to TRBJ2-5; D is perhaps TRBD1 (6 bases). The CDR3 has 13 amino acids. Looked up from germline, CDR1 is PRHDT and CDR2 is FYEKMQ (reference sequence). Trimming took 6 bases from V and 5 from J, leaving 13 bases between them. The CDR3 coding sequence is TGTGCCAGCAGTTATCTCAGGGGCGAGACCCAGTACTTC. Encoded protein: CASSYLRGETQYF.

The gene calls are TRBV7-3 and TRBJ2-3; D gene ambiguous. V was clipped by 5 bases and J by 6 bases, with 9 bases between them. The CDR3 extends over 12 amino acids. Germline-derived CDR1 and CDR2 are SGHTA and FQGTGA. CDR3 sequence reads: CASSPPSDTQYF. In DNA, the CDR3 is TGTGCCAGCAGCCCTCCTTCGGATACGCAGTATTTT.

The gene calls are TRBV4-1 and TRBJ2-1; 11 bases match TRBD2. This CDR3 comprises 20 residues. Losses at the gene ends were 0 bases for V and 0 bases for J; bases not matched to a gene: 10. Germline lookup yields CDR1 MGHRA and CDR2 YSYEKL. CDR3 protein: CASSQDIAGGPAYSYNEQFF. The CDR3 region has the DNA TGCGCCAGCAGCCAAGATATAGCGGGGGGGCCGGCCTACTCCTACAATGAGCAGTTCTTC.

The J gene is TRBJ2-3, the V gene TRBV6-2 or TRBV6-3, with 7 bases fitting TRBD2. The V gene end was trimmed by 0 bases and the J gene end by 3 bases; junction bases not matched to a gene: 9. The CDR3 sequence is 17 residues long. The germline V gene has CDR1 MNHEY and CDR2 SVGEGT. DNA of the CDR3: TGTGCCAGCAGTTACTCGACCGGGCGCGGGGGAACAGATACGCAGTATTTT. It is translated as CASSYSTGRGGTDTQYF.

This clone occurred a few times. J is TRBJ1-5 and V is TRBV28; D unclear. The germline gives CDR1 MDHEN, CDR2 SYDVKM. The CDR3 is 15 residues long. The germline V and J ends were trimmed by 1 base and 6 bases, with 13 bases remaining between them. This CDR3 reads CASSLFRLTGQPQHF. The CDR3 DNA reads TGTGCCAGCAGTTTATTCCGGCTAACGGGTCAGCCCCAGCATTTT.

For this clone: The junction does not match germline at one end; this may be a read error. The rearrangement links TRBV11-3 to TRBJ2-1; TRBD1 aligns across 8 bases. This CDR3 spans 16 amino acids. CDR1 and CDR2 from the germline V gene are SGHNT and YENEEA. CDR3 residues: CASSLRTGITYDEQFF. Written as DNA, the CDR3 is TGTGCCAGCAGCTTGCGGACAGGGATAACCTACGATGAGCAGTTCTTC. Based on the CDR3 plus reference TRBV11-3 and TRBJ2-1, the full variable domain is EAGVVQSPRYKIIEKKQPVAFWCNPISGHNTLYWYLQNLGQGPELLIRYENEEAVDDSQLPKDRFSAERLKGVDSTLKIQPAELGDSAVYLCASSLRTGITYDEQFFGPGTRLTVL.

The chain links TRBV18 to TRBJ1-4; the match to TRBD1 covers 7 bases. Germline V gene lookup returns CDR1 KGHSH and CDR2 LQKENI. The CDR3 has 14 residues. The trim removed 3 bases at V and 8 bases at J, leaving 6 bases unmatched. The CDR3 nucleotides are TGTGCCAGCTCACCGGGCCAGGGGGGAGAAAAACTGTTTTTT. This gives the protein CASSPGQGGEKLFF.

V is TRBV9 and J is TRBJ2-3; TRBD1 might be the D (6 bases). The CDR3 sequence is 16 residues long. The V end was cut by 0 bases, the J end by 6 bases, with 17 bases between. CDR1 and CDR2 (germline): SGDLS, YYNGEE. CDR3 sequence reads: CASSVVSRGSGDTQYF. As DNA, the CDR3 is TGTGCCAGCAGCGTAGTTTCGAGGGGGTCGGGGGATACGCAGTATTTT.

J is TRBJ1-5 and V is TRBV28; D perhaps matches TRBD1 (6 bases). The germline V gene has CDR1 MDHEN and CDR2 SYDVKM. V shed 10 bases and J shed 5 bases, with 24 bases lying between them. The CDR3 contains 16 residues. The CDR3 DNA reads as TGTGCCACATGGGGGCATTTGGGGATACCCGATCAGCCCCAGCATTTT. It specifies CATWGHLGIPDQPQHF.

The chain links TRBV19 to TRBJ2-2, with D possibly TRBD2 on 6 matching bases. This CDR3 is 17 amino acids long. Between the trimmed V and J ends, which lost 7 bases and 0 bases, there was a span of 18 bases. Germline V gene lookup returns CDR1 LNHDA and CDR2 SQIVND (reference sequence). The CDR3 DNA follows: TGTGCCAGTATTGGGAGAGGGAGACTAGCGAACACCGGGGAGCTGTTTTTT. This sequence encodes CASIGRGRLANTGELFF.

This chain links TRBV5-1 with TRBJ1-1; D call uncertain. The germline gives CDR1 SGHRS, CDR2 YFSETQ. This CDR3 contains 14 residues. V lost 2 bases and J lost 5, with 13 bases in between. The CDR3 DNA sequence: TGCGCCAGCAGCTTAGTTGGCCGAAAGACTGAAGCTTTCTTT. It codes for CASSLVGRKTEAFF.